This T cell receptor (beta chain) was identified during a study of T cell changes during pregnancy in multiple sclerosis. Only one count was recorded for this clone. Produced via immunoSEQ multiplex PCR; TCRdb's table is partial and in-frame only. There are some 70,000 clones in the sample; approximately 90% occur only once, and around 1.4% lies in the top ten. Germline CDR1 and CDR2: MGHRA and YSYEKL. V was clipped by 0 bases and J by 0 bases, with 16 bases between them. This CDR3 comprises 18 residues. The sample in question was peripheral blood, obtained in the third trimester of pregnancy. The J gene is TRBJ2-3, the V gene TRBV4-1; a weak D match, TRBD2 (6 bases). This receptor was identified in a female donor with multiple sclerosis, enrolled in a pregnancy study. The CDR3 loop is CASSQEDGGELSTDTQYF. The CDR3 nucleotides are TGCGCCAGCAGCCAAGAGGATGGCGGGGAACTGAGCACAGATACGCAGTATTTT.